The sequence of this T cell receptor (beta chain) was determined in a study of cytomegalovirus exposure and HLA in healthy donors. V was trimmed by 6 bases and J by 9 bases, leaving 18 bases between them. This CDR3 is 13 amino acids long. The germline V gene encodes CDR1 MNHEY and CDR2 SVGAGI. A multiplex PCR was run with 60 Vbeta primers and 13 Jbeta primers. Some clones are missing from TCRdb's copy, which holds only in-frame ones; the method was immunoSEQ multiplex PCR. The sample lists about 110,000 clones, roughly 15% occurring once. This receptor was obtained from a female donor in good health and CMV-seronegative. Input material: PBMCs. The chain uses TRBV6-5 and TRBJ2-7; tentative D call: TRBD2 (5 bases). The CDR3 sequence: CASSLGLEDGQYF. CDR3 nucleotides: TGTGCCAGCAGCCTCGGACTGGAAGACGGGCAGTACTTC.